This entry features one T cell receptor (beta chain) sequence. This specimen belongs to a study of blood T cell repertoires in COVID-19. About the research overall: Whether acute or convalescent, the COVID-19 samples came from the United States, Italy and Spain.

Under the authors' procedure: Reference gene primer amplification yielded estimated nucleated cell counts. Sequenced by immunoSEQ multiplex PCR; TCRdb stores in-frame clones only, minus some. Clonal size and the V and J genes are those of that table, whereas D and trimming came from the DNA. The top ten clones hold about 63% of a sample with around 38,000 clones, approximately 86% of them seen once. With 0 bases removed from V and 6 bases from J, the gap between germline ends came to 15 bases. Germline V gives CDR1 LGHNA, CDR2 YNFKEQ. The CDR3 contains 15 residues. This TCR came from a man aged 70-80 years with acute or convalescent COVID-19. The chain recombines TRBV4-2 with TRBJ2-7, with D possibly matching TRBD2 (6 bases). Sequenced sample: peripheral blood. CDR3 sequence reads: CASSQDGREEIEQYF. The DNA of the CDR3 is TGTGCCAGCAGCCAAGATGGGCGGGAAGAGATCGAGCAGTACTTC.